This T cell receptor (beta chain) was recovered during a study of cytomegalovirus exposure and HLA in healthy donors. The V gene's germline CDR1 is SGHDN and CDR2 FVKESK. Between the trimmed V and J ends, which lost 2 bases and 0 bases, there was a span of 16 bases. The CDR3 covers 17 residues. As regards this clone: Its antigen remains unidentified.

The PCR ran on 60 Vbeta and 13 Jbeta primers. Here immunoSEQ multiplex PCR was the method, and the copy in TCRdb shows in-frame clones only, minus some. The data hold 160,000 or so clones, with roughly 88% observed a single time. Whole-study results and caveats: Accounts indicate the classifier identified cytomegalovirus status with strong specificity and sensitivity. Accurate predictions that matched the HLA-A and HLA-B alleles of most subjects were reportedly made from TCR beta sequences. It emerged from a later analysis that several of the most significant clusters appeared to be linked to common viral pathogens.

This TCR derives from a man aged 50 to 59 in good health and CMV-seropositive. J is TRBJ1-1 and V is TRBV14; TRBD1 is a possible D gene (5 bases). The specimen was PBMCs. Here the CDR3 DNA reads TGTGCCAGCAGCCAATATCGGCAGGGCTATATGAACACTGAAGCTTTCTTT. It yields the protein CASSQYRQGYMNTEAFF.